This is a list of T cell receptor beta chains from one sample in a study of blood T cell repertoires in COVID-19. Repertoires were generated with immunoSEQ multiplex PCR, while TCRdb's copy carries only in-frame clones and drops some. The sample lists tens of thousands of clones, about 90% occurring once. The sequenced sample was peripheral blood. The receptors stem from a human donor in a cohort sampled during active COVID-19. Both conserved end residues are part of each CDR3. D genes are given only for firm matches. The size entry is marked missing in some rows and otherwise reads once, few, many or a size class.

clone_size,j_call,v_call,d_call,cdr3_nt,cdr3_aa
-,TRBJ2-1,TRBV7-6,TRBD2,TGTGCCAGCAGCTTAGTCACTAGCGGGAGAAACAATGAGCAGTTCTTC,CASSLVTSGRNNEQFF
-,TRBJ2-3,TRBV7-8,-,TGTGCCAGCAGCGGAAAAGCGGAAGATACGCAGTATTTT,CASSGKAEDTQYF
few,TRBJ1-6,TRBV12-3/TRBV12-4,-,TGTGCCAGCAAGACAGGTTGGAATTCACCCCTCCACTTT,CASKTGWNSPLHF
-,TRBJ1-5,TRBV10-1,TRBD1,TGCGCCAGCAGTGGAGGGGGCCCCAATCAGCCCCAGCATTTT,CASSGGGPNQPQHF
-,TRBJ1-5,TRBV10-3,-,TGTGCCATCACTGCTGGCATCAATCAGCCCCAGCATTTT,CAITAGINQPQHF
-,TRBJ2-7,TRBV5-1,TRBD2,TGCGCCAGCAGCTTGCTAGCGGGGGTCGTATACGAGCAGTACTTC,CASSLLAGVVYEQYF
-,TRBJ1-2,TRBV21-1,-,TGTGCCAGCAGCGAGAGATCCCGGAACTATGGCTACACCTTC,CASSERSRNYGYTF
-,TRBJ2-7,TRBV5-1,-,TGCGCCAGCAGCCCGGCAGGGGTATACTACGAGCAGTACTTC,CASSPAGVYYEQYF
-,TRBJ2-7,TRBV2,-,TGTGCCAGCAGTGAGCGGGATTACGAGCAGTACTTC,CASSERDYEQYF
-,TRBJ2-1,TRBV24-1,-,TGTGCCACCAGTGATGTTCAAGCCTCCCCCCAGTTCTTC,CATSDVQASPQFF
-,TRBJ2-7,TRBV4-2,TRBD2,TGTGCCAGCAGCCTTCAGCGGGAGGGCACCTACGAGCAGTACTTC,CASSLQREGTYEQYF
-,TRBJ2-7,TRBV6-5,-,TGTGCCAGCAGTTTTGCGGGCGGCTCCTACGAGCAGTACTTC,CASSFAGGSYEQYF
-,TRBJ2-7,TRBV15,-,TGTGCCACCAGCAGAGATTCACAAGGGAGACCCCCCCACGAGCAGTACTTC,CATSRDSQGRPPHEQYF
once,TRBJ2-3,TRBV25-1,-,TGTGCCAGCAGTGAGTCAGGCACAGATACGCAGTATTTT,CASSESGTDTQYF
-,TRBJ1-1,TRBV19,TRBD1,TGTGCCAGTAGGCCACAGGGGGACACTGAAGCTTTCTTT,CASRPQGDTEAFF
few,TRBJ2-7,TRBV7-2,TRBD1,TGTGCCAGCAGCCCCCGGGCGACAGGGATGCGCAACGAGCAGTACTTC,CASSPRATGMRNEQYF
-,TRBJ1-2,TRBV19,TRBD1,TGTGCCAGTAGTACACAGGGGGGCTATGGCTACACCTTC,CASSTQGGYGYTF
-,TRBJ1-4,TRBV15,TRBD1,TGTGCCACCAGCCCCCGGACAGGGACTAATGAAAAACTGTTTTTT,CATSPRTGTNEKLFF
-,TRBJ1-1,TRBV7-2,-,TGTGCCAGCAGCGTATCCGGGGGTGGCACTGAAGCTTTCTTT,CASSVSGGGTEAFF
-,TRBJ2-5,TRBV24-1,TRBD1,TGTGCCACCAGTGATTTCCGACAGGGGACAGGTTCGTACCAAGAGACCCAGTACTTC,CATSDFRQGTGSYQETQYF
-,TRBJ1-1,TRBV4-1,-,TGCGCCAGCAGCCAAGCAGGCCAGAACACTGAAGCTTTCTTT,CASSQAGQNTEAFF
-,TRBJ2-3,TRBV15,-,TGTGCCACCAGCAGTTGGAGGGCCTGGGCCGATACGCAGTATTTT,CATSSWRAWADTQYF
once,TRBJ2-2,TRBV24-1,TRBD1,TGTGCCACCAGTGATTACGGGACAGGGGCAAACACCGGGGAGCTGTTTTTT,CATSDYGTGANTGELFF
once,TRBJ2-7,TRBV20-1,-,TGCAGTGCCGTAACACACGAGCAGTACTTC,CSAVTHEQYF
-,TRBJ1-2,TRBV6-1,TRBD1,TGTGCCAGCAGTGAAGCCGGGGACAGCTATGGCTACACCTTC,CASSEAGDSYGYTF
-,TRBJ1-2,TRBV2,-,TGTGCCAGCATTGGGGGCGTAGACTATGGCTACACCTTC,CASIGGVDYGYTF
-,TRBJ1-3,TRBV18,-,TGTGCCAGCTCACGTACCGAGACACTCCATGGAAACACCATATATTTT,CASSRTETLHGNTIYF
-,TRBJ2-2,TRBV5-4,-,TGTGCCAGCAGCTTACCGGACTACCCCGACACCGGGGAGCTGTTTTTT,CASSLPDYPDTGELFF
-,TRBJ1-1,TRBV29-1,TRBD1,TGCAGCGTCAGACAGGGGAACACTGAAGCTTTCTTT,CSVRQGNTEAFF
-,TRBJ1-1,TRBV19,-,TGTGCCATCACGAGGGGGTCCGAAGCTTTCTTT,CAITRGSEAFF
-,TRBJ1-2,TRBV28,-,TGTGCCAGCAGGGGGTCGGAGGGCTATGGCTACACCTTC,CASRGSEGYGYTF
-,TRBJ2-1,TRBV27,TRBD2,TGTGCCAGCAGTTCTAGAGCGGGGGGGTTTAATGAGCAGTTCTTC,CASSSRAGGFNEQFF
-,TRBJ1-1,TRBV7-2,-,TGTGCCAGCAGCTTACGTACAGGGACCATGAACACTGAAGCTTTCTTT,CASSLRTGTMNTEAFF
-,TRBJ1-2,TRBV18,-,TGTGCCAGCTCACCCGGCCGGGAAAACAAGGGAGGCTACACCTTC,CASSPGRENKGGYTF
few,TRBJ1-5,TRBV6-6,-,TGTGCCAGCAGTTACGGGGCCCAGCCCCAGCATTTT,CASSYGAQPQHF
-,TRBJ2-7,TRBV5-1,TRBD2,TGCGCCAGCAGCCCTGCCGTAGGGGTAGCGGGAAACGAGCAGTACTTC,CASSPAVGVAGNEQYF
-,TRBJ2-6,TRBV2,TRBD1,TGTGCCGGACAGGAGTTCGGGGCCAACGTCCTGACTTTC,CAGQEFGANVLTF
-,TRBJ2-3,TRBV7-2,-,TGTGCCAGCAGCACCTGGACAGGCACAGATACGCAGTATTTT,CASSTWTGTDTQYF
-,TRBJ2-1,TRBV9,-,TGTGCCAGCAGCGTAGGGGGGCGCATGTACAATGAGCAGTTCTTC,CASSVGGRMYNEQFF
-,TRBJ2-2,TRBV6-4,TRBD1,TGTGCCAGCAGTCCCGGCGGACAGGGAAGTGGCACCGGGGAGCTGTTTTTT,CASSPGGQGSGTGELFF
-,TRBJ2-7,TRBV3-1/TRBV3-2,-,TGTGCCAGCAGCCAAGTAAGGACTAGGGGGTTCTACGAGCAGTACTTC,CASSQVRTRGFYEQYF
once,TRBJ2-5,TRBV5-1,TRBD2,TGCGCCAGCAGCGAAACTAGCGGGAGTGCAGAGACCCAGTACTTC,CASSETSGSAETQYF
-,TRBJ1-2,TRBV5-6,-,TGTGCCAGCAGTTTGCCGAACAGGTACTATGGCTACACCTTC,CASSLPNRYYGYTF
-,TRBJ1-2,TRBV28,TRBD1,TGTGCCAGCAACGCCGGGACAGGGCCCCTAGTCTATGGCTACACCTTC,CASNAGTGPLVYGYTF
-,TRBJ2-2,TRBV7-6,TRBD2,TGTGCCAGCAGCTTAGAGGCAGCGGGGGGCCAGCTTTTTAGGGCCGGGGAGCTGTTTTTT,CASSLEAAGGQLFRAGELFF
few,TRBJ2-1,TRBV5-1,-,TGCGCCAGCAGAGAGGAACCGAGCAATGAGCAGTTCTTC,CASREEPSNEQFF
-,TRBJ1-6,TRBV7-2,TRBD1,TGTGCCAGCAGTTCCGGGACAGTTAAAAGGATGCACCTCCACTTT,CASSSGTVKRMHLHF
-,TRBJ2-3,TRBV7-8,-,TGTGCCATGCCACGATCGACAGCCGATAGCACAGATACGCAGTATTTT,CAMPRSTADSTDTQYF
once,TRBJ2-5,TRBV11-2,-,TGTGCCAGCAGCGCGCGGGACGGGTCCGGGACCCAGTACTTC,CASSARDGSGTQYF
-,TRBJ1-1,TRBV9,TRBD1,TGTGCCAGCAGCGTAGGGACAGGGGGTCCGATGAACACTGAAGCTTTCTTT,CASSVGTGGPMNTEAFF
-,TRBJ2-6,TRBV4-1,TRBD1,TGCGCCAGCAGCCAAGACGGGACAGGCATCTCTGGGGCCAACGTCCTGACTTTC,CASSQDGTGISGANVLTF
once,TRBJ1-6,TRBV28,TRBD1,TGTGCCAGCAGCTATGGGACAGGGGGTAATTCACCCCTCCACTTT,CASSYGTGGNSPLHF
-,TRBJ1-3,TRBV5-1,-,TGCGCCAGCAGCTCAGACTCTACTGGAAACACCATATATTTT,CASSSDSTGNTIYF
-,TRBJ2-3,TRBV11-2,TRBD2,TGTGCCAGCAGCTTAGATGCTAGCGGGGGCCCAGATACGCAGTATTTT,CASSLDASGGPDTQYF